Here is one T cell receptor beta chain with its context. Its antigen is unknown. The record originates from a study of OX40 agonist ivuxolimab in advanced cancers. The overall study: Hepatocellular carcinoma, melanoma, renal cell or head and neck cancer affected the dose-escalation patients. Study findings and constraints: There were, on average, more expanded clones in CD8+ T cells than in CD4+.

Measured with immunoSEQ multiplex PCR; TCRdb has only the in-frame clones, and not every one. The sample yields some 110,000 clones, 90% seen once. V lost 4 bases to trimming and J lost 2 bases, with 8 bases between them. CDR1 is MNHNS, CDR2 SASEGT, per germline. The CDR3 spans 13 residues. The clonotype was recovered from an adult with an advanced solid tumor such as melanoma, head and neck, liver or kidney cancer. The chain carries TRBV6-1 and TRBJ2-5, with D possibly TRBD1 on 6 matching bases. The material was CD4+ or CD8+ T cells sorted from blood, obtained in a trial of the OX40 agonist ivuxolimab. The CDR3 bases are TGTGCCAGCAGTGTGACAGGTCAAGAGACCCAGTACTTC. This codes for CASSVTGQETQYF.